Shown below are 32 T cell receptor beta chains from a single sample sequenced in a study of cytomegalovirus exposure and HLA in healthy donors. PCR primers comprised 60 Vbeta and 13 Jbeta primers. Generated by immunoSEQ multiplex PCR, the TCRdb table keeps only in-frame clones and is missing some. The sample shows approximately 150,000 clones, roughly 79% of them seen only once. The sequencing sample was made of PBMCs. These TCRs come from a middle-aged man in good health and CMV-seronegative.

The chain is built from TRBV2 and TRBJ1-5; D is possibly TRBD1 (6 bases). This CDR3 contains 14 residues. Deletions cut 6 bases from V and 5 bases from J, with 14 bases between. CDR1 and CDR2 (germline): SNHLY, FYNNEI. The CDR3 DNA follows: TGTGCCAGCAGGAGCCAACAGGGAGATCAGCCCCAGCATTTT. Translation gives CASRSQQGDQPQHF.

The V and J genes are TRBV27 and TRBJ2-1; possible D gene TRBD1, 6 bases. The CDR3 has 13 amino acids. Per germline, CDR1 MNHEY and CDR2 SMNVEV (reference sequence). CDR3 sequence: CATGDTSYNEQFF. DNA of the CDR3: TGTGCAACCGGGGACACCTCCTACAATGAGCAGTTCTTC.

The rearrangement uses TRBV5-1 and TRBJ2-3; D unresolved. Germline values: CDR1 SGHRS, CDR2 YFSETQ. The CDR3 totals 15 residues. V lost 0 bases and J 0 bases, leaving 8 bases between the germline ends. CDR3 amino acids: CASSLGGTSTDTQYF. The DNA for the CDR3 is TGCGCCAGCAGCTTGGGCGGAACGAGCACAGATACGCAGTATTTT.

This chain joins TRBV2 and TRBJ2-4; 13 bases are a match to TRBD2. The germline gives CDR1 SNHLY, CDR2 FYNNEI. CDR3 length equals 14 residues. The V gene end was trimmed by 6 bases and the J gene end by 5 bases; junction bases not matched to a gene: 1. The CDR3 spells CASRLAGGQNIQYF. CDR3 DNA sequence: TGTGCCAGCAGACTAGCGGGAGGGCAAAACATTCAGTACTTC. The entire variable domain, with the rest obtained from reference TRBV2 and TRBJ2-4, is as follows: EPEVTQTPSHQVTQMGQEVILRCVPISNHLYFYWYRQILGQKVEFLVSFYNNEISEKSEIFDDQFSVERPDGSNFTLKIRSTKLEDSAMYFCASRLAGGQNIQYFGAGTRLSVL.

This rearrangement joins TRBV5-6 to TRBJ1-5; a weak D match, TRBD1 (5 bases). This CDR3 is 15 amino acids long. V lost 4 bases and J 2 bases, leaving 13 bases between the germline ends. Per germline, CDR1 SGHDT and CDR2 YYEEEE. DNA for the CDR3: TGTGCCAGCAGCGCCAGGGTTGCCGGCAATCAGCCCCAGCATTTT. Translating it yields CASSARVAGNQPQHF.

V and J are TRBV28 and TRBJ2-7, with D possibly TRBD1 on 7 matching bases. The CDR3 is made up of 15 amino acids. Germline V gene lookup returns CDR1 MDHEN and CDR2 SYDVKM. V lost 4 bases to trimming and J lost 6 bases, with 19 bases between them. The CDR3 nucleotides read TGTGCCAGCAGTTGGAGGGGGCGGATATCGAGCGAGCAGTACTTC. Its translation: CASSWRGRISSEQYF. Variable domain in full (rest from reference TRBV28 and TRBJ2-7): DVKVTQSSRYLVKRTGEKVFLECVQDMDHENMFWYRQDPGLGLRLIYFSYDVKMKEKGDIPEGYSVSREKKERFSLILESASTNQTSMYLCASSWRGRISSEQYFGPGTRLTVT.

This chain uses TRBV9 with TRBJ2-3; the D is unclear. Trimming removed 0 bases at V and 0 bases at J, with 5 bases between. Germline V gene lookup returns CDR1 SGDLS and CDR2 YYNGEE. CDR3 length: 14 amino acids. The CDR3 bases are TGTGCCAGCAGCGTAGACGGGAGCACAGATACGCAGTATTTT. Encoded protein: CASSVDGSTDTQYF.

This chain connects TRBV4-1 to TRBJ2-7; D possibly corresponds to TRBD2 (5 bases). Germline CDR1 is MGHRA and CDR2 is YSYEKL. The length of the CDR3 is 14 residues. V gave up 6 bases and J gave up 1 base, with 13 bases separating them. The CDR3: CASSRRTASYEQYF. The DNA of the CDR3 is TGCGCCAGCAGTCGCCGGACTGCGTCCTACGAGCAGTACTTC.

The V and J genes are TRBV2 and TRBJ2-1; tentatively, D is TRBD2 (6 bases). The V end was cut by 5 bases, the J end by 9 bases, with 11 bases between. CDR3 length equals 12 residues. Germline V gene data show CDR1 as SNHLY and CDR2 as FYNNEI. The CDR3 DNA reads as TGTGCCAGCAGTTATAGCGGAGTTGAGCAGTTCTTC. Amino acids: CASSYSGVEQFF. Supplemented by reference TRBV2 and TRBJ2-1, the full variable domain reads EPEVTQTPSHQVTQMGQEVILRCVPISNHLYFYWYRQILGQKVEFLVSFYNNEISEKSEIFDDQFSVERPDGSNFTLKIRSTKLEDSAMYFCASSYSGVEQFFGPGTRLTVL.

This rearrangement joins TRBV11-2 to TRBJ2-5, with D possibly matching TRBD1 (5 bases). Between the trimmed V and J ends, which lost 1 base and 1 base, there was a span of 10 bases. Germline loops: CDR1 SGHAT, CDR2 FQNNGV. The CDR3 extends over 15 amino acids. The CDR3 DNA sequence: TGTGCCAGCAGCTTAGTTGCTGGGGCCCAAGAGACCCAGTACTTC. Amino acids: CASSLVAGAQETQYF.

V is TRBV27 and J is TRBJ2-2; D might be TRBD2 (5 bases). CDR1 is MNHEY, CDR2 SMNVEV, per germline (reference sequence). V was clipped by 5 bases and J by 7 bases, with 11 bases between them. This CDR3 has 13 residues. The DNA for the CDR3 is TGTGCCAGCAGTCCCCATGAGGGCGGGGAGCTGTTTTTT. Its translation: CASSPHEGGELFF.

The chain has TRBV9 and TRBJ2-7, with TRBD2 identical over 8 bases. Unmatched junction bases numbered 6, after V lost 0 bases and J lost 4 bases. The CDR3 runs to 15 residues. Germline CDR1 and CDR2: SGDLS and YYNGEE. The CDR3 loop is CASSVESGSGYEQYF. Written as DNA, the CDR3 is TGTGCCAGCAGCGTAGAAAGCGGGAGTGGGTACGAGCAGTACTTC.

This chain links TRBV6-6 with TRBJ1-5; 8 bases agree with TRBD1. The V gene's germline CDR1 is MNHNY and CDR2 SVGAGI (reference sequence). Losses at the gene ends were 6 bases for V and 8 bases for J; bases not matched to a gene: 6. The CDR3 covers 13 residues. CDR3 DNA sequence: TGTGCCAGCAGCGAGGGACAGGTAAAGCCCCAGCATTTT. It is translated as CASSEGQVKPQHF.

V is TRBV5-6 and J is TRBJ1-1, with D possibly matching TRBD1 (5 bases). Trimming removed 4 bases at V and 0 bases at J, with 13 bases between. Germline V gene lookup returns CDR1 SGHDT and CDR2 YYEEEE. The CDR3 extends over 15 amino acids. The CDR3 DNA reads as TGTGCCAGCAGCCCAGCGGGGGGGGTGAACACTGAAGCTTTCTTT. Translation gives CASSPAGGVNTEAFF.

CDR3 loop: CASSPKWAGGRMNTEAFF. The CDR3 DNA is TGTGCCAGCAGCCCGAAGTGGGCAGGGGGGCGCATGAACACTGAAGCTTTCTTT. This rearrangement joins TRBV7-8 to TRBJ1-1, with 7 bases matching TRBD1. This CDR3 spans 18 amino acids. Unmatched junction bases numbered 15, after V lost 5 bases and J lost 0 bases. In germline, CDR1 is SGHVS, CDR2 FQNEAQ.

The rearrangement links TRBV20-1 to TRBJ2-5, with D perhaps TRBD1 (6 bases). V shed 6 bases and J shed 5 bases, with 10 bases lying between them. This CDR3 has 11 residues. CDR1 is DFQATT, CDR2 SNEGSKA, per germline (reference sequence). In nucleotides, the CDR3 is TGCAGTGCGTCAGGGGAGGAGACCCAGTACTTC. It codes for CSASGEETQYF.

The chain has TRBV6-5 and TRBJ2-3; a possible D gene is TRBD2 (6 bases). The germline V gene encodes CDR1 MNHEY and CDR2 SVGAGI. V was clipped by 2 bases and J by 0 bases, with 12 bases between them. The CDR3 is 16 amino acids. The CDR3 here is CASSYGRGASTDTQYF. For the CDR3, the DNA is TGTGCCAGCAGTTACGGCCGCGGGGCTAGCACAGATACGCAGTATTTT.

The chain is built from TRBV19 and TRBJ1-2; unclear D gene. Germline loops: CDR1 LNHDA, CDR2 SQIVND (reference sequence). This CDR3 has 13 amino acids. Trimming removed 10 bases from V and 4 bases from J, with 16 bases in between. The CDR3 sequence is CATNSGEPYGYTF. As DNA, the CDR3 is TGTGCCACAAACAGTGGGGAGCCCTATGGCTACACCTTC.

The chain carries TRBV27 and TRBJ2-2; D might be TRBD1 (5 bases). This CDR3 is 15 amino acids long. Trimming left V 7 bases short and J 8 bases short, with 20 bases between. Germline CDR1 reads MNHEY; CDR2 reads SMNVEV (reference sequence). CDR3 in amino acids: CASTSLQQGLGELFF. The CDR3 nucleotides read TGTGCCAGCACCTCCCTTCAGCAGGGCCTTGGGGAGCTGTTTTTT.

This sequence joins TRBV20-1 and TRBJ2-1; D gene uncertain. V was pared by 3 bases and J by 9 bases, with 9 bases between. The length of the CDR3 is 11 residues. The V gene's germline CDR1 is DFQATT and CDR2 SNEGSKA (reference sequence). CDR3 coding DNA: TGCAGTGCTAGCCGAGGTCCTGAGCAGTTCTTC. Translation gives CSASRGPEQFF.

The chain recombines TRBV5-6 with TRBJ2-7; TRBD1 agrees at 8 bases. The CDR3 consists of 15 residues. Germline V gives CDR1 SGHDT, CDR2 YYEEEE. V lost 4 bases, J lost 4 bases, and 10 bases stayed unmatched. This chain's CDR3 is CASSMDRDNRYEQYV. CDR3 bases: TGTGCCAGCAGCATGGACAGGGACAATAGGTACGAGCAGTACGTC.

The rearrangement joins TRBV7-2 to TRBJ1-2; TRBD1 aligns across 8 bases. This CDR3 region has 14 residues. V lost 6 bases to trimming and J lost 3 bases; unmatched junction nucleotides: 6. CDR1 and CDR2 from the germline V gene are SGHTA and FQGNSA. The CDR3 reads CASSFNRGDYGYTF. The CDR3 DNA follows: TGTGCCAGCAGTTTTAACAGGGGGGACTATGGCTACACCTTC.

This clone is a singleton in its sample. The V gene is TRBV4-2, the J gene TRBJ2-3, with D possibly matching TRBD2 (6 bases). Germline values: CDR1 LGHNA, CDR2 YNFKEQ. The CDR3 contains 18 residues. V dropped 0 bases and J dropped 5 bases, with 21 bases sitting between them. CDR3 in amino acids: CASSQEASTVRGLDTQYF. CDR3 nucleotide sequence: TGTGCCAGCAGCCAAGAGGCTTCCACGGTGCGGGGACTAGATACGCAGTATTTT.

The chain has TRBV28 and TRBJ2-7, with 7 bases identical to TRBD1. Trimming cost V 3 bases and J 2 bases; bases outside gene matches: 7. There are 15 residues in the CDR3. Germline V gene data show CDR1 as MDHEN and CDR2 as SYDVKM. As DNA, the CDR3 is TGTGCCAGCAGTTTGCCGCCAGGGGGTACCTACGAGCAGTACTTC. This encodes CASSLPPGGTYEQYF.

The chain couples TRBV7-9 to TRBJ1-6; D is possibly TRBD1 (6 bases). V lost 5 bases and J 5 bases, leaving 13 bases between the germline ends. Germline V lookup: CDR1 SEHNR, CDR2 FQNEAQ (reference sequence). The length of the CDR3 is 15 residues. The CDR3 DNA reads TGTGCCAGCAGCCCCTCCAGGGGAAATAATTCACCCCTCCACTTT. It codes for CASSPSRGNNSPLHF.

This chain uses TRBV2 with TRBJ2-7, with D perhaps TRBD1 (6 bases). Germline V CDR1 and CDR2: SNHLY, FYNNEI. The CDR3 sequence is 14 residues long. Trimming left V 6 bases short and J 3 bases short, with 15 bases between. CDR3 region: CASRVDRQGYEQYF. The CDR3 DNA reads TGTGCCAGCAGGGTGGACAGACAAGGCTACGAGCAGTACTTC.

CDR3 nucleotide sequence: TGTGCCAGCAGCTTCCCTCTACAGGGGAAGGTCACAGATACGCAGTATTTT. It translates to CASSFPLQGKVTDTQYF. The J gene is TRBJ2-3, the V gene TRBV7-2; 7 nucleotides line up with TRBD1. Germline trimming cut 3 bases from V and 2 bases from J; bases unmatched to any gene: 11. This CDR3 region has 17 residues. Germline V CDR1 and CDR2: SGHTA, FQGNSA. The full variable domain, rest sourced from reference TRBV7-2 and TRBJ2-3, is GAGVSQSPSNKVTEKGKDVELRCDPISGHTALYWYRQSLGQGLEFLIYFQGNSAPDKSGLPSDRFSAERTGGSVSTLTIQRTQQEDSAVYLCASSFPLQGKVTDTQYFGPGTRLTVL.

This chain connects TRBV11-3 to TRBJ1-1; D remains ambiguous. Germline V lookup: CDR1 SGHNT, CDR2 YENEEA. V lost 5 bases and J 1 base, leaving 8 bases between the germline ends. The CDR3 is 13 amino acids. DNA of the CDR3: TGTGCCAGCAGCGAACAAGAGAACACTGAAGCTTTCTTT. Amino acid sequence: CASSEQENTEAFF.

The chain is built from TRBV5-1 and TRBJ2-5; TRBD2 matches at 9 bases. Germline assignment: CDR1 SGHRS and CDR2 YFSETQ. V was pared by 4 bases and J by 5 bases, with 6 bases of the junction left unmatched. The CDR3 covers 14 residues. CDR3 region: CASSHTAGGETQYF. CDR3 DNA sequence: TGCGCCAGCAGCCATACCGCGGGAGGGGAGACCCAGTACTTC.

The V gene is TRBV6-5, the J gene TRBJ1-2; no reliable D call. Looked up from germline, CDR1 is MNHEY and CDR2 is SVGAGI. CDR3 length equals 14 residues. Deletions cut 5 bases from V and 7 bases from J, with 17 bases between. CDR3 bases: TGTGCCAGCAGTCAGATGGGCGGGGTTAGTGGCTACACCTTC. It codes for CASSQMGGVSGYTF.

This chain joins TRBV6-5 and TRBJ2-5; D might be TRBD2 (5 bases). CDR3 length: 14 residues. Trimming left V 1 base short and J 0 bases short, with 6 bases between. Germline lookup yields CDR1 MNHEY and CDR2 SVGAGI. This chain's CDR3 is CASSYFSDQETQYF. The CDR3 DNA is TGTGCCAGCAGTTACTTTAGCGACCAAGAGACCCAGTACTTC.

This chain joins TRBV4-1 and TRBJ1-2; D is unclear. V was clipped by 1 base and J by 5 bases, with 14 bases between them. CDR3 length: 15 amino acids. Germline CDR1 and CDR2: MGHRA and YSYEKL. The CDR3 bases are TGCGCCAGCAGCCAAGCCCTGACGGCGGGGTATGGCTACACCTTC. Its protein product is CASSQALTAGYGYTF.